The 20 T cell receptor beta chains presented below share a single source sample, sequenced in a study of OX40 agonist ivuxolimab in advanced cancers. Libraries were built with the immunoSEQ multiplex PCR assay. TCRdb mirrors the immuneACCESS table, restricted to in-frame sequences. Some clones are absent from its copies; in checked studies, under half trace to an unresolved V gene, and the reason for the others is unknown. The sample profile shows under 70,000 clones; 80% to 95% of them were found once. The top ten constitute 0.6% to 0.8% of the sample. Sequences were derived from CD4+ or CD8+ T cells sorted from blood, sampled in a trial of the OX40 agonist ivuxolimab. These receptors came from an adult with an advanced solid tumor such as melanoma, head and neck, liver or kidney cancer.

The gene calls are TRBV6-5 and TRBJ2-7, with D possibly being TRBD1 (6 bases). The CDR3 spans 13 residues. Trimming took off 5 bases at V and 5 bases at J, with 13 bases between the two ends. Germline loops: CDR1 MNHEY, CDR2 SVGAGI. The chain's CDR3 is CASSVAGANEQYF. The CDR3 region has the DNA TGTGCCAGCAGTGTGGCAGGGGCCAACGAGCAGTACTTC.

The chain is built from TRBV19 and TRBJ2-7; D uncertain. Trimming took 2 bases from V and 1 from J, leaving 6 bases between them. This CDR3 is built from 13 residues. CDR1 and CDR2 from the germline V gene are LNHDA and SQIVND (reference sequence). The CDR3 nucleotides are TGTGCCAGTAGTATACAACGATCCTACGAGCAGTACTTC. This translates into CASSIQRSYEQYF.

The chain couples TRBV5-1 to TRBJ1-1; TRBD1 is a possible D gene (6 bases). CDR3 size: 17 residues. V was shortened by 4 bases and J by 0 bases, with 19 bases between the two germline ends. CDR1 is SGHRS and CDR2 is YFSETQ in the germline V gene. CDR3 coding DNA: TGCGCCAGCAGCCGTACTGTGACAGGCGCCATGAACACTGAAGCTTTCTTT. Residues: CASSRTVTGAMNTEAFF.

The chain employs TRBV7-8 and TRBJ2-7; D not resolved. V was cut by 0 bases and J by 4 bases, with 4 bases left in between. Germline lookup yields CDR1 SGHVS and CDR2 FQNEAQ. The CDR3 has 12 amino acids. The CDR3 reads CASSLAQYEQYF. In DNA form, the CDR3 reads TGTGCCAGCAGCTTAGCACAATACGAGCAGTACTTC.

Notes on this clone: An end of the junction differs from the germline gene, which may be a read error. The J gene is TRBJ2-4, the V gene TRBV7-9; D may be TRBD2 (6 bases). Germline values: CDR1 SEHNR, CDR2 FQNEAQ (reference sequence). CDR3 size: 15 residues. CDR3 nucleotides: TGTGCCAGCAGCTTCCTCCGGGACTCCAAAGACATTCAGTACTTC. Amino acid sequence: CASSFLRDSKDIQYF.

J is TRBJ2-6 and V is TRBV4-1; D gene unclear. With 0 bases removed from V and 1 base from J, the gap between germline ends came to 7 bases. The CDR3 runs 16 residues. Germline V lookup: CDR1 MGHRA, CDR2 YSYEKL. In DNA, the CDR3 is TGCGCCAGCAGCCAAGACTGGCCTTCTGGGGCCAACGTCCTGACTTTC. Its protein product is CASSQDWPSGANVLTF.

The chain carries TRBV9 and TRBJ1-1, with unresolved D. This CDR3 contains 13 residues. V was trimmed by 0 bases and J by 10 bases, leaving 13 bases between them. Looked up from germline, CDR1 is SGDLS and CDR2 is YYNGEE. The CDR3 sequence is CASSVERESRAFF. The CDR3 nucleotides read TGTGCCAGCAGCGTAGAACGGGAATCTAGAGCTTTCTTT. The full variable domain, its missing parts supplied by reference TRBV9 and TRBJ1-1, is DSGVTQTPKHLITATGQRVTLRCSPRSGDLSVYWYQQSLDQGLQFLIQYYNGEERAKGNILERFSAQQFPDLHSELNLSSLELGDSALYFCASSVERESRAFFGQGTRLTVV.

The chain couples TRBV9 to TRBJ1-1, with D maybe TRBD1 (5 bases). The germline CDR1 and CDR2 sequences are SGDLS and YYNGEE. Trimming took 0 bases from V and 5 from J, leaving 14 bases between them. The CDR3 is made up of 15 amino acids. The CDR3: CASSVGAGPGTEAFF. CDR3 in DNA: TGTGCCAGCAGCGTAGGTGCGGGGCCGGGTACTGAAGCTTTCTTT.

There are a few counts of this clone. The rearrangement joins TRBV11-2 to TRBJ1-1; 9 bases fit TRBD1. V lost 4 bases, J lost 1 base, and 4 bases stayed unmatched. Germline CDR1 and CDR2: SGHAT and FQNNGV. This CDR3 contains 15 residues. The CDR3 DNA sequence: TGTGCCAGCAGCTCGGGACAGGGCTCGAACACTGAAGCTTTCTTT. Translated, it gives CASSSGQGSNTEAFF. Full variable domain (missing parts from reference TRBV11-2 and TRBJ1-1): EAGVAQSPRYKIIEKRQSVAFWCNPISGHATLYWYQQILGQGPKLLIQFQNNGVVDDSQLPKDRFSAERLKGVDSTLKIQPAKLEDSAVYLCASSSGQGSNTEAFFGQGTRLTVV.

The genes are TRBV7-2 and TRBJ2-2; D might be TRBD2 (7 bases). Germline loops: CDR1 SGHTA, CDR2 FQGNSA. V was trimmed by 0 bases and J by 5 bases, leaving 10 bases between them. This CDR3 has 15 residues. The DNA for the CDR3 is TGTGCCAGCAGCTTAGCGGGGGGGCGAACCGGGGAGCTGTTTTTT. As protein: CASSLAGGRTGELFF.

The CDR3, as DNA: TGCGCCAGCAATCCAGGCGGACCCACAGATACGCAGTATTTT. This encodes CASNPGGPTDTQYF. The chain employs TRBV10-1 and TRBJ2-3; D not certain. V lost 7 bases and J 2 bases, leaving 13 bases between the germline ends. Germline V gene lookup returns CDR1 WNHNN and CDR2 SYGVQD (reference sequence). The CDR3 runs 14 residues.

The gene calls are TRBV6-1 and TRBJ2-7, with D perhaps matching TRBD1 or TRBD2 (5 bases each). Germline-derived CDR1 and CDR2 are MNHNS and SASEGT. Trimming removed 8 bases from V and 2 bases from J, with 13 bases in between. The CDR3 has 13 amino acids. The CDR3 coding sequence is TGTGCCAGCTCGGGGACGGTTGCCTACGAGCAGTACTTC. It is translated as CASSGTVAYEQYF.

The rearrangement uses TRBV19 and TRBJ1-2, with 8 bases matching TRBD1. The CDR3 sequence is 14 residues long. The V and J ends lost 5 bases and 2 bases, in that order; junction bases with no gene match: 4. Germline CDR1 reads LNHDA; CDR2 reads SQIVND (reference sequence). The CDR3 nucleotides are TGTGCCAGTAGTCTTAGGACAGGGAACTATGGCTACACCTTC. Protein sequence: CASSLRTGNYGYTF.

The chain joins TRBV7-3 to TRBJ2-1; TRBD2 aligns across 8 bases. Germline-derived CDR1 and CDR2 are SGHTA and FQGTGA. V was clipped by 5 bases and J by 9 bases; unmatched bases: 6. The CDR3 is 13 residues long. CDR3 DNA sequence: TGTGCCAGCAGCCCCCCCGGGGGGGGTGAGCAGTTCTTC. Its translation: CASSPPGGGEQFF. Full variable domain (outside the CDR3, taken from reference TRBV7-3 and TRBJ2-1): GAGVSQTPSNKVTEKGKYVELRCDPISGHTALYWYRQSLGQGPEFLIYFQGTGAADDSGLPNDRFFAVRPEGSVSTLKIQRTERGDSAVYLCASSPPGGGEQFFGPGTRLTVL.

The table lists this clone with a few counts. This chain joins TRBV5-6 and TRBJ1-6; possibly TRBD1 for D (5 bases). V was pared by 0 bases and J by 2 bases, with 9 bases between. This CDR3 has 16 residues. CDR1 is SGHDT, CDR2 YYEEEE, per germline. The CDR3 region has the DNA TGTGCCAGCAGCTTGGGTGGGACGGCCTATAATTCACCCCTCCACTTT. Protein sequence: CASSLGGTAYNSPLHF. The full variable domain, its missing parts supplied by reference TRBV5-6 and TRBJ1-6, is DAGVTQSPTHLIKTRGQQVTLRCSPKSGHDTVSWYQQALGQGPQFIFQYYEEEERQRGNFPDRFSGHQFPNYSSELNVNALLLGDSALYLCASSLGGTAYNSPLHFGNGTRLTVT.

The rearrangement uses TRBV19 and TRBJ1-4; no firm D call. V was trimmed by 3 bases and J by 3 bases, leaving 5 bases between them. Germline values: CDR1 LNHDA, CDR2 SQIVND (reference sequence). The CDR3 contains 13 residues. Here the CDR3 reads CASSMGANEKLFF. CDR3 coding DNA: TGTGCCAGTAGTATGGGTGCTAATGAAAAACTGTTTTTT. Full variable domain (rest looked up from reference TRBV19 and TRBJ1-4): DGGITQSPKYLFRKEGQNVTLSCEQNLNHDAMYWYRQDPGQGLRLIYYSQIVNDFQKGDIAEGYSVSREKKESFPLTVTSAQKNPTAFYLCASSMGANEKLFFGSGTQLSVL.

This clone was detected only once. This chain joins TRBV27 and TRBJ2-1; D ambiguous. Germline values: CDR1 MNHEY, CDR2 SMNVEV (reference sequence). This CDR3 is built from 12 residues. Deletions cut 10 bases from V and 6 bases from J, with 13 bases between. The CDR3 loop is CAKRPPPNEQFF. For the CDR3, the DNA is TGTGCCAAAAGGCCTCCTCCCAATGAGCAGTTCTTC.

Points on this clone: The sample holds other DNA sequences that translate to the same CDR3. The rearrangement joins TRBV27 to TRBJ2-3, with D perhaps matching TRBD2 (5 bases). Germline V gene sequence: CDR1 MNHEY, CDR2 SMNVEV (reference sequence). This CDR3 is built from 16 residues. V lost 2 bases and J lost 0, with 12 bases in between. Here the CDR3 reads CASSLAGGPSTDTQYF. CDR3 in DNA: TGTGCCAGCAGTTTAGCGGGCGGCCCTAGCACAGATACGCAGTATTTT.

The chain carries TRBV30 and TRBJ2-7; D perhaps matches TRBD1 (5 bases). CDR3 size: 12 residues. Trimming removed 3 bases from V and 2 bases from J, with 8 bases in between. Germline CDR1 GTSNPN, CDR2 SVGIG (reference sequence). For the CDR3, the DNA is TGTGCCTGGAGGACAGTTACCTACGAGCAGTACTTC. Its protein is CAWRTVTYEQYF. The full variable domain, completed using reference TRBV30 and TRBJ2-7, is SQTIHQWPATLVQPVGSPLSLECTVEGTSNPNLYWYRQAAGRGLQLLFYSVGIGQISSEVPQNLSASRPQDRQFILSSKKLLLSDSGFYLCAWRTVTYEQYFGPGTRLTVT.

This clone was seen a handful of times. The chain joins TRBV5-1 to TRBJ1-1; D unclear. The CDR3 is made up of 12 amino acids. Germline CDR1 reads SGHRS; CDR2 reads YFSETQ. Trimming took off 4 bases at V and 1 base at J, with 5 bases between the two ends. The CDR3 sequence: CASSRSNTEAFF. In DNA, the CDR3 is TGCGCCAGCAGCCGCTCGAACACTGAAGCTTTCTTT.